The 8 T cell receptor beta chains reported below all come from one sample, sequenced in a study of blood T cell repertoires in COVID-19. Assay: immunoSEQ multiplex PCR; the TCRdb copy retains only in-frame clones and omits some. Of about 51,000 clones listed, approximately 90% are singletons. What was sequenced was peripheral blood. These receptors all come from a middle-aged man with acute or convalescent COVID-19.

The chain uses TRBV5-4 and TRBJ1-1; TRBD1 aligns across 8 bases. CDR1 is SGHNT, CDR2 YYREEE, per germline (reference sequence). The trim removed 4 bases at V and 6 bases at J, leaving 2 bases unmatched. CDR3 size: 12 residues. CDR3 nucleotides: TGTGCCAGCAGCAAACAGGGGGCTGAAGCTTTCTTT. Its translation is CASSKQGAEAFF.

The chain joins TRBV5-1 to TRBJ2-3; 7 bases are shared with TRBD2. The CDR3 loop spans 17 amino acids. V was clipped by 0 bases and J by 1 base; unmatched bases: 8. The germline CDR1 and CDR2 sequences are SGHRS and YFSETQ. The CDR3, as DNA: TGCGCCAGCAGCTTGGTGCCGGGGGGTTCTGGCACAGATACGCAGTATTTT. Translation: CASSLVPGGSGTDTQYF.

The J gene is TRBJ1-4, the V gene TRBV4-2, with unresolved D. CDR1 LGHNA and CDR2 YNFKEQ come from the germline V gene. The CDR3 is made up of 17 amino acids. V was pared by 0 bases and J by 0 bases, with 11 bases between. CDR3 in amino acids: CASSQDLSTSTNEKLFF. DNA for the CDR3: TGTGCCAGCAGCCAAGATCTATCCACTTCAACTAATGAAAAACTGTTTTTT.

This clone was seen once. V and J are TRBV9 and TRBJ2-7; possible D gene TRBD2, 6 bases. The CDR3 loop spans 15 amino acids. With 0 bases removed from V and 0 bases from J, the gap between germline ends came to 10 bases. Per germline, CDR1 SGDLS and CDR2 YYNGEE. Written as DNA, the CDR3 is TGTGCCAGCAGCGTAGGGGACTCCAGCTCCTACGAGCAGTACTTC. Residues: CASSVGDSSSYEQYF.

The V gene is TRBV7-2, the J gene TRBJ1-3; D ambiguous. The CDR3 has 14 amino acids. In germline, CDR1 is SGHTA, CDR2 FQGNSA. The germline V and J ends were trimmed by 10 bases and 4 bases, with 17 bases remaining between them. The CDR3 here is CATSATRQGNTIYF. The CDR3 nucleotides read TGTGCCACCTCGGCTACTAGGCAGGGAAACACCATATATTTT.

V usage is TRBV5-8 and J usage is TRBJ1-5; tentative D call: TRBD1 (6 bases). V was clipped by 1 base and J by 2 bases, with 10 bases between them. CDR1 SGHTS and CDR2 YDEGEE come from the germline V gene. The CDR3 is 15 residues long. CDR3 amino acids: CASSLIPGGNQPQHF. The CDR3 DNA sequence: TGTGCCAGCAGCTTGATACCAGGGGGCAATCAGCCCCAGCATTTT.

The rearrangement uses TRBV3-1 (or the pseudogene TRBV3-2) and TRBJ2-1, with 8 bases identical to TRBD1. The CDR3 totals 16 residues. From germline, CDR1 is LGHDT and CDR2 YNNKEL (reference sequence). The V gene end was trimmed by 0 bases and the J gene end by 3 bases; junction bases not matched to a gene: 4. Written as DNA, the CDR3 is TGTGCCAGCAGCCAAGAGACAGGGGTGAACTACAATGAGCAGTTCTTC. As protein: CASSQETGVNYNEQFF.

This chain links TRBV7-9 with TRBJ2-7; 9 bases align to TRBD1. Losses at the gene ends were 4 bases for V and 9 bases for J; bases not matched to a gene: 13. CDR3 size: 15 residues. The germline V gene has CDR1 SEHNR and CDR2 FQNEAQ (reference sequence). The CDR3 nucleotides read TGTGCCAGCAGCTCAACCGGGACAGGGAGTGGGGGGCAGTACTTC. This gives the protein CASSSTGTGSGGQYF.